The rows below give T cell receptor beta chains drawn from one sample of a study of blood T cell repertoires in COVID-19. This table comes from immunoSEQ multiplex PCR, and its TCRdb copy is limited to in-frame clones, with some not included. Of fewer than 200,000 clones in the sample, about 85% were seen once. Specimen: peripheral blood. The origin of the receptors is a man in his fifties or sixties who had recovered from COVID-19. Each CDR3 is given with its conserved first and last residue. D genes are given only for firm matches. Expanded clones get a size class; other rows say once, few or many, or leave the size out.

>TRBV3-1/TRBV3-2|TRBD1|NA|TRBJ1-4
TGTGCCAGCAGCCCTCAGCCGGGACAGGTTAATGAAAAACTGTTTTTT
CASSPQPGQVNEKLFF
>TRBV7-9|TRBD1|NA|TRBJ1-4
TGTGCCAGCAGCTTAGAGGGGGACAGCGGGCTTGAAAAACTGTTTTTT
CASSLEGDSGLEKLFF
>TRBV30|TRBD1|once|TRBJ1-2
TGTGCCTGGAGTAGCTGGGACAGGGCAAATGGCTACACCTTC
CAWSSWDRANGYTF
>TRBV20-1|NA|once|TRBJ2-5
TGCAGTGCTAGTAAGGGACTTCAAGAGACCCAGTACTTC
CSASKGLQETQYF
>TRBV3-1/TRBV3-2|TRBD2|once|TRBJ2-5
TGTGCCAGCAGCCTCCGGGGGGGTCAAGAGACCCAGTACTTC
CASSLRGGQETQYF
>TRBV6-5|TRBD1|NA|TRBJ1-4
TGTGCCAGCAGTTACCCGGGACAGAAAGGAGAAAAACTGTTTTTT
CASSYPGQKGEKLFF
>TRBV9|TRBD1|NA|TRBJ2-5
TGTGCCAGCAGCGTAGTAGGGACAGGGCAAGAGACCCAGTACTTC
CASSVVGTGQETQYF
>TRBV5-1|NA|NA|TRBJ2-2
TGCGCCAGCAGCCCGGACGGGGGGAACACCGGGGAGCTGTTTTTT
CASSPDGGNTGELFF
>TRBV2|NA|NA|TRBJ2-1
TGTGCCAGCAGTGGGGACATGGGGTTGGGTAATGAGCAGTTCTTC
CASSGDMGLGNEQFF
>TRBV19|NA|NA|TRBJ2-5
TGTGCCAGTAGTGGGGGGACTGTACGTGGGGAGACCCAGTACTTC
CASSGGTVRGETQYF
>TRBV5-4|NA|NA|TRBJ2-7
TGTGCCAGCAGCCCTGGGGGGGGACAGGTCCTCTACGAGCAGTACTTC
CASSPGGGQVLYEQYF
>TRBV11-1|NA|NA|TRBJ2-2
TGTGCCAGCAGAATAACAGGGTATGACACCGGGGAGCTGTTTTTT
CASRITGYDTGELFF
>TRBV5-1|TRBD2|NA|TRBJ2-3
TGCGCCAGCGGACTAGCGGCATTCACAGATACGCAGTATTTT
CASGLAAFTDTQYF
>TRBV6-5|NA|NA|TRBJ1-6
TGTGCCAGCAGCCTCCGGGGGAATTCACCCCTCCACTTT
CASSLRGNSPLHF
>TRBV18|NA|NA|TRBJ2-7
TGTGCCAGCTCACCTATAGACGGAGTTGAGCAGTACTTC
CASSPIDGVEQYF
>TRBV7-2|NA|NA|TRBJ2-3
TGTGCCAGCAGCTTAGCGGGGTTCACAGGGGATACGCAGTATTTT
CASSLAGFTGDTQYF
>TRBV2|NA|NA|TRBJ1-6
TGTGCCAGCAGGGGTACAGGGTACGGTTCACCCCTCCACTTT
CASRGTGYGSPLHF
>TRBV2|NA|many|TRBJ1-5
TGTGCCAGCAGCGGGGACACTAGCAATCAGCCCCAGCATTTT
CASSGDTSNQPQHF
>TRBV11-3|TRBD2|NA|TRBJ2-1
TGTGCCAGCAGCCTGTCAGCGGGGGGGCCCATCTACAATGAGCAGTTCTTC
CASSLSAGGPIYNEQFF
>TRBV4-3|NA|NA|TRBJ2-3
TGCGCCAGCAGCCAAATACAACAAACAGATACGCAGTATTTT
CASSQIQQTDTQYF
>TRBV10-3|TRBD2|NA|TRBJ2-3
TGTGCCATCAATAGCGGGGGGAGCACAGATACGCAGTATTTT
CAINSGGSTDTQYF
>TRBV6-2/TRBV6-3|NA|NA|TRBJ2-7
TGTGCCAGCAGTTACCTAGGTGCCTCCTACGAGCAGTACTTC
CASSYLGASYEQYF
>TRBV24-1|NA|NA|TRBJ2-7
TGTGCCACGGAGTCTCCGGTCGGCGAGCAGTACTTC
CATESPVGEQYF
>TRBV2|TRBD1|NA|TRBJ2-7
TGTGCCAGCAATCAACTCCCGGGACAGGGTCTGTACTTC
CASNQLPGQGLYF
>TRBV5-1|TRBD1|few|TRBJ2-3
TGCGCCAGCAGCCTGGGACAGGATACAGATACGCAGTATTTT
CASSLGQDTDTQYF
>TRBV27|TRBD2|NA|TRBJ2-1
TGTGCCAGCAGTTGGTCGCGGGGGGATCTGAATGAGCAGTTCTTC
CASSWSRGDLNEQFF
>TRBV6-9|NA|NA|TRBJ1-5
TGTGCCAGCAGTTATGAGCAGGAAAGGAATCAGCCCCAGCATTTT
CASSYEQERNQPQHF
>TRBV5-1|NA|NA|TRBJ2-3
TGCGCCAGCAGCTTGGAACTTGTGCGGGGGCGATTTGATACGCAGTATTTT
CASSLELVRGRFDTQYF
>TRBV6-1|TRBD1|NA|TRBJ2-1
TGTGCCAGCAGTGAAGGGACAGGCTACAATGAGCAGTTCTTC
CASSEGTGYNEQFF
>TRBV19|TRBD1|NA|TRBJ1-1
TGTGCCAGTAGTATTGACAGGGTCGCCACTGAAGCTTTCTTT
CASSIDRVATEAFF
>TRBV27|TRBD1|NA|TRBJ1-2
TGTGCCAGCGGGACAGGGGGCGACTATGGCTACACCTTC
CASGTGGDYGYTF
>TRBV5-4|TRBD2|NA|TRBJ2-2
TGTGCCAGCTGGCGGGGGGGAGCGAACACCGGGGAGCTGTTTTTT
CASWRGGANTGELFF
>TRBV7-2|NA|once|TRBJ1-1
TGTGCCAGCAGCTTAGAATTTATCCAGGGGCAAACTGAAGCTTTCTTT
CASSLEFIQGQTEAFF
>TRBV5-1|NA|once|TRBJ2-2
TGCGCCAGCAGCTTGGGACACCTGAACACCGGGGAGCTGTTTTTT
CASSLGHLNTGELFF
>TRBV7-2|NA|few|TRBJ2-2
TGTGCCAGCAGCTTAGAGGTCGGATCAGGCGGGGAGCTGTTTTTT
CASSLEVGSGGELFF
>TRBV18|NA|NA|TRBJ1-2
TGTGCCAGCTCACCTATGGGGGGGCCAACTAACTATGGCTACACCTTC
CASSPMGGPTNYGYTF
>TRBV6-2/TRBV6-3|NA|few|TRBJ2-2
TGTGCCAGCAGTTACCGCAGGGAGGCCACCGGGGAGCTGTTTTTT
CASSYRREATGELFF
>TRBV5-4|NA|NA|TRBJ1-2
TGTGCCAGCAGCTTTACCGACAGGAACTATGGCTACACCTTC
CASSFTDRNYGYTF
>TRBV6-1|TRBD1|few|TRBJ1-2
TGTGCCAGCAGTGACCCAGACAGGGATCGTTTCCGCTACACCTTC
CASSDPDRDRFRYTF
>TRBV5-6|TRBD2|NA|TRBJ2-1
TGTGCCAGCAGCTTCCTAGCGGGGGACAATGAGCAGTTCTTC
CASSFLAGDNEQFF